Sequencing of this TCR beta chain was carried out in a study of OX40 agonist ivuxolimab in advanced cancers. Across the study: A history of anti-PD-1, anti-PD-L1 or anti-CTLA-4 therapy was acceptable, and approximately 40% had some. Findings and limits, study-wide: Both CD4+ and CD8+ T cell populations in blood had undergone clonal expansion by week 6 at 0.1 to 3.0 mg/kg. CD8+ T cells showed, on average, more clonal expansion than CD4+ cells.

Data came from immunoSEQ multiplex PCR; TCRdb stores just in-frame clones and leaves some out. The table has 15,000 to 20,000 clones, 65% to 90% seen once. Comment on this clone: Its antigen is not known.

The CDR3 loop spans 16 amino acids. Germline CDR1 and CDR2: SSHAT and FNYEAQ (reference sequence). Germline trimming cut 3 bases from V and 2 bases from J; bases unmatched to any gene: 7. The sample consisted of CD4+ or CD8+ T cells sorted from blood, taken in a trial of the OX40 agonist ivuxolimab. The rearrangement joins TRBV7-7 to TRBJ1-2, with 9 nucleotides matching TRBD1. This TCR derives from an adult with an advanced solid tumor such as melanoma, head and neck, liver or kidney cancer. In DNA form, the CDR3 reads TGTGCCAGCAGCTTTGCACCGGGACAGGGCAACTATGGCTACACCTTC. Encoded protein: CASSFAPGQGNYGYTF.